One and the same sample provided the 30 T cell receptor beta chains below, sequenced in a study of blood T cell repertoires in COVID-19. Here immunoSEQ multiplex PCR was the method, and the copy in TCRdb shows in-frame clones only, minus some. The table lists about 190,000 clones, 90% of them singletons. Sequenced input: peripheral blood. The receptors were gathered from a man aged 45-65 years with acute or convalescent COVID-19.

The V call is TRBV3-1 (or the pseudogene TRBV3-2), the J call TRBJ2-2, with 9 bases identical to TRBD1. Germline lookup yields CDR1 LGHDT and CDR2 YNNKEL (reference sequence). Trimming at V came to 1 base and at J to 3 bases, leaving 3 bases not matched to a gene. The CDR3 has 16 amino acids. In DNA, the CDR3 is TGTGCCAGCAGCCAAGGTGGGACAGGGCACACCGGGGAGCTGTTTTTT. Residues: CASSQGGTGHTGELFF.

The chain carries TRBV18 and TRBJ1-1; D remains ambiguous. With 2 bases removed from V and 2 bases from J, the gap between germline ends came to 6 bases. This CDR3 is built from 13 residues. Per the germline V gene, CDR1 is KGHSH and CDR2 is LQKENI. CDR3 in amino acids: CASSPNINTEAFF. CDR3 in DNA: TGTGCCAGCTCACCAAACATCAACACTGAAGCTTTCTTT. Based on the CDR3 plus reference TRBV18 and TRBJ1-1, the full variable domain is NAGVMQNPRHLVRRRGQEARLRCSPMKGHSHVYWYRQLPEEGLKFMVYLQKENIIDESGMPKERFSAEFPKEGPSILRIQQVVRGDSAAYFCASSPNINTEAFFGQGTRLTVV.

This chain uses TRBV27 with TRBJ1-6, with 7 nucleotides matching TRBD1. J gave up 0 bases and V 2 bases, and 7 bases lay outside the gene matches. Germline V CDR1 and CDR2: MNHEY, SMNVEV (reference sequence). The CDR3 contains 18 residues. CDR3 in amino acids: CASSLTTPGGSYNSPLHF. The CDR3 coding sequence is TGTGCCAGCAGTTTAACTACACCAGGGGGCTCCTATAATTCACCCCTCCACTTT.

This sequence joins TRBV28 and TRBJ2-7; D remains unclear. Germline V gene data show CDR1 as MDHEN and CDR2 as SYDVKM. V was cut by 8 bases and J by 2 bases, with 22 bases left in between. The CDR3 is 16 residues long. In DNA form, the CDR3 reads TGTGCCAGCCGCCCCGGGTTAGGTAGGAAAACCTACGAGCAGTACGTC. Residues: CASRPGLGRKTYEQYV.

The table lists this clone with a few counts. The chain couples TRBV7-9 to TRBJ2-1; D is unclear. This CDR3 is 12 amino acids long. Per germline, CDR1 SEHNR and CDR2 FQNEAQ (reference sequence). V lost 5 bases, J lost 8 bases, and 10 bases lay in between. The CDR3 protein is CASSPRSDEQFF. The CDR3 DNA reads TGTGCCAGCAGCCCGCGGTCGGATGAGCAGTTCTTC. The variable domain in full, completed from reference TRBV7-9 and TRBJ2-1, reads DTGVSQNPRHKITKRGQNVTFRCDPISEHNRLYWYRQTLGQGPEFLTYFQNEAQLEKSRLLSDRFSAERPKGSFSTLEIQRTEQGDSAMYLCASSPRSDEQFFGPGTRLTVL.

The CDR3 bases are TGTGCCAGCAGTCCGGGGACAGTCGCCGGGACGCGGGAGCAGTACTTC. This sequence encodes CASSPGTVAGTREQYF. The chain is built from TRBV27 and TRBJ2-7, with TRBD1 identical over 7 bases. The V segment lost 5 bases and the J segment 7 bases; nucleotides outside the gene matches: 17. The CDR3 spans 16 residues. CDR1 and CDR2 (germline): MNHEY, SMNVEV (reference sequence).

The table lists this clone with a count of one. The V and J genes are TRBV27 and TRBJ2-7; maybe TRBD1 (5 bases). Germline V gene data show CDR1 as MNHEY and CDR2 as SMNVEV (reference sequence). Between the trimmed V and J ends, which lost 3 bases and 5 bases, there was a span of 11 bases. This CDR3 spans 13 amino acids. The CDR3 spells CASSLGRADEQYF. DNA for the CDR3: TGTGCCAGCAGTTTGGGCAGGGCTGACGAGCAGTACTTC.

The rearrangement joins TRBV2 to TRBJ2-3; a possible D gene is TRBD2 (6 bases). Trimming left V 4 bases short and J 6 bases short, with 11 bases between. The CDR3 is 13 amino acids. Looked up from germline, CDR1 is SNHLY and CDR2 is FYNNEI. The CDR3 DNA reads TGTGCCAGCAGTGCGGGGGTCGGGGATACGCAGTATTTT. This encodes CASSAGVGDTQYF.

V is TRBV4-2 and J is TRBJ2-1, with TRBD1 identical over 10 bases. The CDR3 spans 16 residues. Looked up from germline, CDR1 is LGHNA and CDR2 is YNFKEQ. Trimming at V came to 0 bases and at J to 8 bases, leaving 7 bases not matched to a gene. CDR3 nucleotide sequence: TGTGCCAGCAGCCAAGACCGGGACAGGGGTTTCGATGAGCAGTTCTTC. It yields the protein CASSQDRDRGFDEQFF.

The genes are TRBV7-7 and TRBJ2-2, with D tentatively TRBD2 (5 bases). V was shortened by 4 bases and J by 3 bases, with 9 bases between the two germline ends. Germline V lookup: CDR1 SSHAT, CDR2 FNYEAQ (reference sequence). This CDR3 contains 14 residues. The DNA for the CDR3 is TGTGCCAGCAGCTGGACGGAGGACACCGGGGAGCTGTTTTTT. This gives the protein CASSWTEDTGELFF.

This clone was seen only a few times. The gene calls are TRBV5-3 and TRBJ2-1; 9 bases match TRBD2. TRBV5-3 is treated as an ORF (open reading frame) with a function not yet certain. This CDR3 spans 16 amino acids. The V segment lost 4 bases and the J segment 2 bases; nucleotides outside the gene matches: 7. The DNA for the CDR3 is TGTGCCAGAAGCGTCCCGACTAGCGGTGCCTACAATGAGCAGTTCTTC. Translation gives CARSVPTSGAYNEQFF.

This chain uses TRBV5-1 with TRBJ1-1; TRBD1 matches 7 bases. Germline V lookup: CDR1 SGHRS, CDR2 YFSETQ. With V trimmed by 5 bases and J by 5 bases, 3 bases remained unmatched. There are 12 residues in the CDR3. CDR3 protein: CASRRTGTEAFF. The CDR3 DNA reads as TGCGCCAGCAGGAGGACAGGAACTGAAGCTTTCTTT.

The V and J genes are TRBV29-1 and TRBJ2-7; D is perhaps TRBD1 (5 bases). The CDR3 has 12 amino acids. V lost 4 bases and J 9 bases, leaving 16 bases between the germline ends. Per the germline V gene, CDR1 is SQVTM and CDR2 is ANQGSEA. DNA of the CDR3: TGCAGCGTTGGCTCTCGGACCCAGGGGCAGTACTTC. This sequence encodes CSVGSRTQGQYF.

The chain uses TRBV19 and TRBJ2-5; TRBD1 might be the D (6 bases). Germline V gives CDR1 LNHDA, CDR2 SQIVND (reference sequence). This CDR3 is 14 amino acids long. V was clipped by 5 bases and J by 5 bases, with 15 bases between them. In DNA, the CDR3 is TGTGCCAGTAGTGTCAGGGGTGGTTCGGAGACCCAGTACTTC. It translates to CASSVRGGSETQYF.

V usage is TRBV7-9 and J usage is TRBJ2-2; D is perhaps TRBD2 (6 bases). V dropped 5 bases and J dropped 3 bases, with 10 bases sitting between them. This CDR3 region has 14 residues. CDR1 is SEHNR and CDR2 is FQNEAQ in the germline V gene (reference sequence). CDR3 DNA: TGTGCCAGCAGCGCGGGACGGGACACCGGGGAGCTGTTTTTT. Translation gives CASSAGRDTGELFF. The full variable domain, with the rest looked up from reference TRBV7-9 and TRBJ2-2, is DTGVSQNPRHKITKRGQNVTFRCDPISEHNRLYWYRQTLGQGPEFLTYFQNEAQLEKSRLLSDRFSAERPKGSFSTLEIQRTEQGDSAMYLCASSAGRDTGELFFGEGSRLTVL.

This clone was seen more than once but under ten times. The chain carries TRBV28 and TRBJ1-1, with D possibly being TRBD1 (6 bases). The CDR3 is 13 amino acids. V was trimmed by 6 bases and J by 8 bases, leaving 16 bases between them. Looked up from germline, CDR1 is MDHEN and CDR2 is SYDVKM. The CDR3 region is CASSLGASAEAFF. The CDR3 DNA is TGTGCCAGCAGCCTGGGGGCATCTGCCGAAGCTTTCTTT.

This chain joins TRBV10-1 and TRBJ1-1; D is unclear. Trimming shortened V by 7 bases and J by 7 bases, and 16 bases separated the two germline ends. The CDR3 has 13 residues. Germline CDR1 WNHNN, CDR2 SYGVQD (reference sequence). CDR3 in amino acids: CASTSVIEGEAFF. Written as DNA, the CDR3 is TGCGCCAGCACCTCGGTCATTGAGGGTGAAGCTTTCTTT.

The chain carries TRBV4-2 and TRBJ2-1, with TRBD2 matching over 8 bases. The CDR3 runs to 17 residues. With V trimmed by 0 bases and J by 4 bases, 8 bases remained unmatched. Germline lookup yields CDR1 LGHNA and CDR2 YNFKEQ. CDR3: CASSQDVTGGPYNEQFF. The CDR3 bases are TGTGCCAGCAGCCAAGATGTGACGGGGGGGCCTTACAATGAGCAGTTCTTC.

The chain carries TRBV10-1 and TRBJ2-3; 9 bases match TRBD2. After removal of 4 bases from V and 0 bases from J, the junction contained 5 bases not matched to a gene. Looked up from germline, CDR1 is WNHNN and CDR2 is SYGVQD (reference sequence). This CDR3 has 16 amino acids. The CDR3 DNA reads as TGCGCCAGCAGTGTGACTAGCGGAGCGAGCACAGATACGCAGTATTTT. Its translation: CASSVTSGASTDTQYF.

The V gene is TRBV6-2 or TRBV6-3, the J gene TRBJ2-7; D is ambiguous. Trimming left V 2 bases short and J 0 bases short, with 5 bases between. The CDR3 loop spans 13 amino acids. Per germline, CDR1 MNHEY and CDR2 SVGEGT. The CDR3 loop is CASSYKSSYEQYV. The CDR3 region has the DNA TGTGCCAGCAGTTACAAGAGCTCCTACGAGCAGTACGTC.

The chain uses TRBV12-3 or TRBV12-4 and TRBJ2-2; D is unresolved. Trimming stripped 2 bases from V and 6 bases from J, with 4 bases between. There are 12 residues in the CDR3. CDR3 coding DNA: TGTGCCAGCAGTTTATCGTCCGGGGAGCTGTTTTTT. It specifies CASSLSSGELFF.

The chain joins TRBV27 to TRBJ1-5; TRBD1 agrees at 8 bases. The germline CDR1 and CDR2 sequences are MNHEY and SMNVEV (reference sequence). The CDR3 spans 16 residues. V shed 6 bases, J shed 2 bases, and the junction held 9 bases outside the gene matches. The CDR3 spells CASRQTGGGGNQPQHF. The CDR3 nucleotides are TGTGCCAGCAGACAAACAGGGGGAGGGGGCAATCAGCCCCAGCATTTT.

The CDR3 spells CASSRDSSYEQYF. DNA of the CDR3: TGTGCCAGCAGCCGGGACAGCTCCTACGAGCAGTACTTC. The chain has TRBV9 and TRBJ2-7, with 7 bases lining up with TRBD1. In germline, CDR1 is SGDLS, CDR2 YYNGEE. J gave up 0 bases and V 4 bases, and 1 base lay outside the gene matches. The CDR3 totals 13 residues.

In DNA, the CDR3 is TGTGCCAGCAGGGGGTGGGGACAGGTCGATGAGCAGTTCTTC. It is translated as CASRGWGQVDEQFF. The chain has TRBV5-4 and TRBJ2-1; TRBD1 aligns across 8 bases. Germline CDR1 is SGHNT and CDR2 is YYREEE (reference sequence). V was clipped by 5 bases and J by 8 bases; unmatched bases: 9. This CDR3 has 14 residues.

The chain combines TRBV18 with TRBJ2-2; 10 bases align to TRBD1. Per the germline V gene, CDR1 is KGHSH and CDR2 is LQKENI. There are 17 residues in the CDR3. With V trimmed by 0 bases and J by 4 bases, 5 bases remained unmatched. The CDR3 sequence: CASSPPKTGGLTGELFF. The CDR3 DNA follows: TGTGCCAGCTCACCACCTAAGACAGGGGGCCTCACCGGGGAGCTGTTTTTT.

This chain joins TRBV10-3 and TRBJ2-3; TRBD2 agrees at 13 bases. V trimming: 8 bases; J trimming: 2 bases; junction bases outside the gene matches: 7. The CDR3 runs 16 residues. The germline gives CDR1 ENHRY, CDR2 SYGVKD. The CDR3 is CAILTSGGESTDTQYF. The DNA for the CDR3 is TGTGCCATCCTCACTAGCGGGGGGGAGTCCACAGATACGCAGTATTTT.

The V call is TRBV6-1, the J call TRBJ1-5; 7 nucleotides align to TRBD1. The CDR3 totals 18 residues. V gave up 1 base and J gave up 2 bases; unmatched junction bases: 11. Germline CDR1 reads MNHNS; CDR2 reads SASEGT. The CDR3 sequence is CASSEVETGTLGNQPQHF. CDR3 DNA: TGTGCCAGCAGTGAAGTAGAGACAGGGACGCTCGGCAATCAGCCCCAGCATTTT.

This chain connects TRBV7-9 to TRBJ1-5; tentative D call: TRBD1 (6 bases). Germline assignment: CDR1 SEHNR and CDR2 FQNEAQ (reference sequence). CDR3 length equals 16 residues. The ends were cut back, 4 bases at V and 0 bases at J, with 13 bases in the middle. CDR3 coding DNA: TGTGCCAGCAGCTCGGACAGCCCATTTAGCAATCAGCCCCAGCATTTT. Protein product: CASSSDSPFSNQPQHF. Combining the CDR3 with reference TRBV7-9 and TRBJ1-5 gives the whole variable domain DTGVSQNPRHKITKRGQNVTFRCDPISEHNRLYWYRQTLGQGPEFLTYFQNEAQLEKSRLLSDRFSAERPKGSFSTLEIQRTEQGDSAMYLCASSSDSPFSNQPQHFGDGTRLSIL.

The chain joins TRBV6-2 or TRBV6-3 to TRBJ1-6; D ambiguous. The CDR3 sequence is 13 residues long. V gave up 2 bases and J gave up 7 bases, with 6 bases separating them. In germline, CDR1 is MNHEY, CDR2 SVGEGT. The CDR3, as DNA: TGTGCCAGCAGTTACGCGGAGAATTCACCCCTCCACTTT. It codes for CASSYAENSPLHF.

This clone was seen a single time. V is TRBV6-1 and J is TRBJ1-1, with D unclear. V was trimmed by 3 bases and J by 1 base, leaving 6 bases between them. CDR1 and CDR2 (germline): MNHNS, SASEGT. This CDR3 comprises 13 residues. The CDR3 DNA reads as TGTGCCAGCAGTGAGGCGGCGAACACTGAAGCTTTCTTT. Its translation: CASSEAANTEAFF.